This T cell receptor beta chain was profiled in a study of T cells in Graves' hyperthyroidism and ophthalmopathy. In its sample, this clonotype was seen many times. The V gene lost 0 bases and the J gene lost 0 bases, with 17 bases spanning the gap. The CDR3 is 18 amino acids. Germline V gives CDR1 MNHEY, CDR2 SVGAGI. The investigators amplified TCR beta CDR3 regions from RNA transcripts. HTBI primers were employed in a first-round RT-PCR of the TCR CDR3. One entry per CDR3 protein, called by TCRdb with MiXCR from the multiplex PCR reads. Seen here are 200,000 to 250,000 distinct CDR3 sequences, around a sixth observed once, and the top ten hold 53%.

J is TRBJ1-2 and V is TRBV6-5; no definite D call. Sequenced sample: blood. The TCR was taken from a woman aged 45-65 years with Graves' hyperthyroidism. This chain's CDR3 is CASSYSIAGARTNYGYTF. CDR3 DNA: TGTGCCAGCAGTTACTCGATCGCAGGAGCTCGCACTAACTATGGCTACACCTTC.